The sequence of this T cell receptor (beta chain) was determined in a study of prognosis after radiotherapy for stage I lung cancer (dated by TCRdb to 2020 to 2022). At the level of the whole study: Between early 2018 and January 2019, fewer than 20 patients with stage I NSCLC were enrolled in Nanjing, China. In about 14 patients the disease was a newly diagnosed primary stage I lung tumor, whereas about 5 had oligometastatic NSCLC following surgical resection of the primary tumor. Every patient was deemed medically inoperable, around twelve because of comorbidities and 7 because they refused surgery. The cohort was made up of about twelve men and 6 or 7 women, with a median age of around 70 years and an age range of roughly 50 to 95 years. Tumor histology was squamous cell carcinoma in over 5 patients and adenocarcinoma in about a dozen. Image-guided IMRT or VMAT was used to deliver SBRT in 3 to 5 fractions at a biologically effective dose of at least 100 Gy. SBRT was not combined with any concurrent therapy in any patient. About 20% of the 19 patients developed distant metastases after SBRT, at a median of about 7 months; the other 15 showed no significant progression. Peripheral blood TCR beta repertoires were profiled in stage I NSCLC patients before and after stereotactic body radiotherapy, and the repertoires were related to distant failure. For each of the roughly 19 patients, one blood sample was taken before SBRT and one after, so the study sequenced about 38 samples in total. General conclusions and limits of the study: Tumor specificity of expanded TCR clones was not determined. Post-SBRT Shannon entropy and its change from baseline were lower in patients who developed distant metastases; baseline Shannon entropy was not associated with metastases. Limitations of the study included a small cohort and short follow-up, and the study findings need independent validation. After SBRT, the number of unique TCR clones decreased (median approximately 10,000 before versus several thousand after; Wilcoxon paired P=0.011). All reported P values were unadjusted for multiple comparisons. TRBV and TRBJ usage frequencies reportedly differed by metastasis status, in two V genes at baseline and in roughly 9 V and two J genes after SBRT.

By share, this clonotype ranks as medium-sized (0.01 to 0.1%). No antigen is known for it. Base qualities were left out, and no much larger clone turns up one base away. The CDR3 has 11 amino acids, counting the end cysteine and phenylalanine. Only the CDR3 part of the read is kept: 33 bases, read in frame from the first base. Via the germline V gene (reference sequence), CDR1 is GTSNPN and CDR2 SVGIG. V is clipped by 1 base and J by 14 bases, and the sequence between their germline boundaries is 12 bases long. Two rounds of multiplex PCR were used to amplify the TCR beta CDR3 region from genomic DNA. In the first PCR round, primers specific to each TRBV and TRBJ gene were used, and the primer sequences were filed in Chinese patent CN105087789A. The second PCR round used universal primers. The Roche High Pure PCR Template Preparation Kit was used to extract genomic DNA from frozen PBMCs. The libraries underwent paired-end sequencing with 151 bp reads on an Illumina HiSeq 3000. The authors' pipeline ran thus. CutAdapt was used to remove raw reads lacking the multiplex PCR primer sequences. PEAR was used to merge high-quality paired reads into contigs. MiXCR assigned TRB V, D and J gene segments to each contig by aligning to reference sequences. To remove sequencing errors, CDR3 sequences were clustered according to base quality and sequence similarity. Shannon entropy, normalized by the natural log of the productive TCR sequence number, served as the measure of diversity. Clonality was computed as one minus the ratio of Shannon entropy to the natural log of the number of unique clonotypes. Progression-free survival cut-offs for repertoire metrics were chosen using the Youden index of ROC curves, with analyses run in R 3.5.3. TCRdb took the public reads, trimmed them with fastp at Q25, ran MiXCR for clone calling and kept in-frame beta chains. Merged by CDR3 protein, the rows form single entries marked with the most common genes and DNA. These V and J calls rely on TCRdb rather than the paper's analysis. This sample has some 28,000 distinct CDR3 sequences in its table, and less than 35% of those were observed once. Around 10% of the sample is held by the ten biggest clonotypes.

All patients had node-negative disease on CT and PET/CT, and none had a history of other malignancies or had previously received chemotherapy or radiotherapy. At each of two time points, approximately 6.3 milliliters of peripheral venous blood were collected into EDTA tubes. PBMCs were isolated by Ficoll-Paque Plus density-gradient centrifugation. Right after collection, samples were kept at -80 degrees C until analysis. The starting material was PBMCs, obtained before or after stereotactic body radiation therapy (not recorded which). The source of this sequence is a donor aged 50 or older with non-small cell lung cancer. Here the chain combines TRBV30 and TRBJ2-1, with a weak D call of TRBD2 (6 bases match). The nucleotide sequence is TGTGCCTGGAGTGCCGGGACTGGGAAGTTCTTC. It is translated as CAWSAGTGKFF.